The source of this T cell receptor (beta chain) is a study of shared clonotypes between healthy human individuals. Study in general: Three CD4 naive, three CD4 memory, two CD8 naive and one CD8 memory plate were used per donor.

The assay used deep level. Using immunoSEQ multiplex PCR, the repertoire was profiled, and TCRdb retains in-frame clones only, with some absent. This table holds under 2,500,000 clones, approximately 94% found once. Findings and caveats of the study: Unshared clonotypes carried lower generation probabilities than those common to all four donors.

Donors were healthy HIV-negative adults without recently reported acute infections or vaccinations. For this clone: Its antigen is not known.

The CDR3 is 14 residues long. J gave up 2 bases and V 8 bases, and 7 bases lay outside the gene matches. The V gene's germline CDR1 is MNHNY and CDR2 SVGAGI (reference sequence). The V gene is TRBV6-6, the J gene TRBJ2-5; 8 bases align to TRBD1. The specimen sequenced was naive CD4+ T cells sorted from blood. Subset meaning: CD45RA+ positively selected. The clonotype comes from a man aged 18-30 years in good health. The CDR3 sequence: CASCPGGLQETQYF. CDR3 nucleotide sequence: TGTGCCAGCTGCCCAGGGGGCTTACAAGAGACCCAGTACTTC.